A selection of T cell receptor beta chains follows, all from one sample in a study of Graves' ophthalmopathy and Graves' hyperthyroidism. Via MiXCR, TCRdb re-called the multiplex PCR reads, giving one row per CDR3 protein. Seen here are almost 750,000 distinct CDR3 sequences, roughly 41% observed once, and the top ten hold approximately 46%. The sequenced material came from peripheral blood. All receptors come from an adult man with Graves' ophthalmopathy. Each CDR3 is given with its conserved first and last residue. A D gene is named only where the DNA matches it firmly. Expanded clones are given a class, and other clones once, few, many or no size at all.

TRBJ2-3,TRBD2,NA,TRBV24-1,CATSDSSGRTDTQYF,TGTGCCACCAGTGATTCTAGCGGGAGGACAGATACGCAGTATTTT
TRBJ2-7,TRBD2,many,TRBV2,CASRTGQAGGRYEQYF,TGTGCCAGCAGGACGGGGCAAGCGGGAGGGCGCTACGAGCAGTACTTC
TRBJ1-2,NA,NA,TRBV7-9,CASSENYRGFDNYGYTF,TGTGCCAGCAGTGAAAATTATCGAGGGTTCGATAACTATGGCTACACCTTC
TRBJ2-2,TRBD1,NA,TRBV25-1,CASVGQFGELFF,TGTGCCAGCGTGGGACAGTTCGGGGAGCTGTTTTTT
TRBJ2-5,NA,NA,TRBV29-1,CSVLGVAQETQYF,TGCAGCGTCCTTGGAGTGGCACAAGAGACCCAGTACTTC
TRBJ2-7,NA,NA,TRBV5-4,CASSHGTANPYEQYF,TGTGCCAGCAGCCACGGGACTGCCAACCCCTACGAGCAGTACTTC
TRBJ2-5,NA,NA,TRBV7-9,CASGFSGGDETQYF,TGCGCCAGCGGCTTCTCGGGGGGCGATGAGACCCAGTACTTC
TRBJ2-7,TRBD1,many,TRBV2,CASKSDRARTYEQYF,TGTGCCAGCAAATCGGACAGGGCGAGGACCTACGAGCAGTACTTC
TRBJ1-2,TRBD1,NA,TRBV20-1,CSAREHRGRDYGYTF,TGCAGTGCTAGAGAACACAGGGGGAGGGACTATGGCTACACCTTC
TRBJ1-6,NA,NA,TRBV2,CASSVRQYSPLHF,TGTGCCAGCAGTGTAAGGCAGTATTCACCCCTCCACTTT
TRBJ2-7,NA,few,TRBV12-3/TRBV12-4,CASSPLASGEQYF,TGTGCCAGCAGCCCCTTAGCCTCGGGAGAGCAGTACTTC
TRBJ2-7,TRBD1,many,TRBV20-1,CSARQGSYEQYF,TGCAGCGCCCGACAGGGTTCCTACGAGCAGTACTTC
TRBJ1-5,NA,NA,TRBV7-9,CASGQNNQPQHF,TGTGCCAGCGGCCAAAACAATCAGCCCCAGCATTTT
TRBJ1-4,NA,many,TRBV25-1,CASSESVGPGLFF,TGTGCCAGCAGTGAATCAGTCGGCCCCGGACTGTTTTTT
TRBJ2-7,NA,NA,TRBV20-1,CSARDLDGSYEQYF,TGCAGTGCTAGAGACCTGGACGGATCCTACGAGCAGTACTTC